This entry concerns a single TCR beta chain. As originally analysed: Estimation of nucleated cell counts relied on the amplification of reference gene primers. Data came from immunoSEQ multiplex PCR; TCRdb stores just in-frame clones and leaves some out. From that table come the V and J calls and clone size; the DNA was used to work out D and trimming. The sample contains about 400,000 clones, roughly 88% of which appear only once. Germline CDR1 SGHNT, CDR2 YYREEE (reference sequence). CDR3 length: 13 amino acids. V gave up 1 base and J gave up 1 base, with 5 bases separating them. Enrollees, about 18 to 89 years old, lived in approximately 25 US areas. The data originate from a study of blood T cell repertoires in COVID-19. Study background: The samples span acute and convalescent COVID-19 from the United States, Italy and Spain. The cDNA or gDNA used as material had been derived from T cells, B-cell-depleted T cells, or PBMCs.

The chain carries TRBV5-4 and TRBJ1-2; D not certain. Specimen: PBMCs or T cells enriched from blood (not recorded which). This TCR was recovered from a woman in her 40s with acute COVID-19. The CDR3 nucleotides read TGTGCCAGCAGCTTGCGGGGTAACTATGGCTACACCTTC. Amino acid sequence: CASSLRGNYGYTF.